This T cell receptor beta chain is drawn from a study of cytomegalovirus exposure and HLA in healthy donors. PCR was performed using 60 Vbeta and 13 Jbeta primers. TCRdb keeps only in-frame clones here, not all; method: immunoSEQ multiplex PCR. The sample carries roughly 100,000 clones, around 77% recorded once. With regard to this clone: Its specificity is unknown.

The V and J ends lost 4 bases and 4 bases respectively, with 18 bases between them. CDR1 and CDR2 from the germline V gene are SGHDT and YYEEEE. The CDR3 has 15 residues. Overall study findings and caveats: Three CMV-associated chains were confirmed in vitro to be specific for CMV antigens. About 87% or about 30% of the time was how often most TCR beta V segments were productive, according to an earlier analysis. The study dropped some indistinguishable V segments, TRBV6-2 and TRBV6-3 among them.

Sequencing input: PBMCs. The rearrangement uses TRBV5-6 and TRBJ2-7, with no clear D. This TCR came from a man aged 45-65 years in good health and CMV-seropositive. The CDR3 spells CASSRAVGPPYEQYF. In DNA form, the CDR3 reads TGTGCCAGCAGCCGCGCGGTCGGCCCCCCGTACGAGCAGTACTTC.